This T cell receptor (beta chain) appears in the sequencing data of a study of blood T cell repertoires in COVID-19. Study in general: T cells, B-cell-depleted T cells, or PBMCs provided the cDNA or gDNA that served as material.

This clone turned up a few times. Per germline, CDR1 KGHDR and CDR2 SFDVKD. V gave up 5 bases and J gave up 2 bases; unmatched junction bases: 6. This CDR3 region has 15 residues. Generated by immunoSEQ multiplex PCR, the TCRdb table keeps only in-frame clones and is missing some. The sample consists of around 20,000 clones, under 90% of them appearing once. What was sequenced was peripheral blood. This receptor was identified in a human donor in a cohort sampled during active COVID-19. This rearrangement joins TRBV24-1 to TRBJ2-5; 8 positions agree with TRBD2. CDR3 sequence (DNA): TGTGCCACCAGTGGCACGGGAGGGCCACAAGAGACCCAGTACTTC. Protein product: CATSGTGGPQETQYF.